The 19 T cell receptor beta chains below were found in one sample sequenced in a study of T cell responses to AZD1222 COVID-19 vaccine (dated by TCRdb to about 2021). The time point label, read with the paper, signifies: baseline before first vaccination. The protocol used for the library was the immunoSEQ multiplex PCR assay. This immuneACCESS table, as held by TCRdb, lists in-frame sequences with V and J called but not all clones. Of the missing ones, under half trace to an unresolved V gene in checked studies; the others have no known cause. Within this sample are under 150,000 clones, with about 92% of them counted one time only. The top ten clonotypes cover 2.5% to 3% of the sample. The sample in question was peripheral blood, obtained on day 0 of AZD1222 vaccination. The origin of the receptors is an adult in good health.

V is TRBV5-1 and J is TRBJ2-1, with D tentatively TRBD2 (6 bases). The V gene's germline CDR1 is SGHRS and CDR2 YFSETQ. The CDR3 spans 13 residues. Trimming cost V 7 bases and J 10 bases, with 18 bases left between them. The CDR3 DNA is TGCGCCAGCCTAGCGCCAAATGTGAAGGAGCAGTTCTTC. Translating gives CASLAPNVKEQFF.

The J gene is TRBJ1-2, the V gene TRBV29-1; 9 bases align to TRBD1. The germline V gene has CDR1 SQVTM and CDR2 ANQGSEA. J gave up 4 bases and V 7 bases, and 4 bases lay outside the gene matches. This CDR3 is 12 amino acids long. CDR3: CSADRGAYGYTF. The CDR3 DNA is TGCAGCGCTGACAGGGGGGCCTATGGCTACACCTTC.

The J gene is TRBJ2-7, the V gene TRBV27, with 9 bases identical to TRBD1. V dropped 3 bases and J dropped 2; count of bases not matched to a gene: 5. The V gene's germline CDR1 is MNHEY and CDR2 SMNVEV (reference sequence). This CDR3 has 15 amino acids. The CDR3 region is CASSLFWTGAYEQYF. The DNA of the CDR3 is TGTGCCAGCAGTTTGTTTTGGACAGGGGCCTACGAGCAGTACTTC.

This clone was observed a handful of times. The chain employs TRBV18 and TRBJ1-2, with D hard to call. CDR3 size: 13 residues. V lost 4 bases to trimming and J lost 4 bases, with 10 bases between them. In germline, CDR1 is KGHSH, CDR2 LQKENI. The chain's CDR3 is CASSLGEGYGYTF. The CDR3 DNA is TGTGCCAGCTCACTTGGAGAAGGCTATGGCTACACCTTC.

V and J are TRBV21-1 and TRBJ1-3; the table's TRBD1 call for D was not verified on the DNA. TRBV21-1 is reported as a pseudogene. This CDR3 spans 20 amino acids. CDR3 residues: CASSKDATSGGRSSGNTIYF. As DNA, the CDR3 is TGTGCCAGCAGCAAAGACGCGACCAGTGGGGGCCGGAGCTCTGGAAACACCATATATTTT.

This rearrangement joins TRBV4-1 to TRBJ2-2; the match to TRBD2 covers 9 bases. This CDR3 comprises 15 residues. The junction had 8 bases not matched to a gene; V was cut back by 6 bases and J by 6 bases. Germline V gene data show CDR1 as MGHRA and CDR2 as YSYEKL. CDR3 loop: CASRGISGSPGELFF. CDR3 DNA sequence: TGCGCCAGCAGGGGGATTAGCGGGAGTCCCGGGGAGCTGTTTTTT.

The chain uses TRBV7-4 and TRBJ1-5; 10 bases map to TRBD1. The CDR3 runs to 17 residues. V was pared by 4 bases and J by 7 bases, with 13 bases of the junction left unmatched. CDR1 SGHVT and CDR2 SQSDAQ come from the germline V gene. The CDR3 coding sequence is TGTGCCAGCAGCTCACCGGGACAGGGGATCATTCGACAGCCCCAGCATTTT. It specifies CASSSPGQGIIRQPQHF.

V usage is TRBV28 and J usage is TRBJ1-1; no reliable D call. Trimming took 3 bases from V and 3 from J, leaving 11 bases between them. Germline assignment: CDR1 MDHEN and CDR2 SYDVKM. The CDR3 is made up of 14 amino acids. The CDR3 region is CASSLHGLYTEAFF. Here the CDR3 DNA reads TGTGCCAGCAGTTTGCACGGGTTGTACACTGAAGCTTTCTTT.

The CDR3 DNA sequence: TGTGCCTGGGAACCGGGACAGTCAAACATTCAGTACTTC. Translating gives CAWEPGQSNIQYF. The J gene is TRBJ2-4, the V gene TRBV30, with 7 bases that match TRBD1. The ends lost 5 bases at V and 6 bases at J; junction bases unmatched: 7. CDR1 is GTSNPN, CDR2 SVGIG, per germline (reference sequence). The CDR3 consists of 13 residues.

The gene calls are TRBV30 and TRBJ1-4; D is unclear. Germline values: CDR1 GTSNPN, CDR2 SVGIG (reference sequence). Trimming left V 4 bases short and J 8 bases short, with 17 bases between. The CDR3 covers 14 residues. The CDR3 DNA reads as TGTGCCTGGAACCTACGGAGAGTCGAAGAAAAACTGTTTTTT. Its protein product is CAWNLRRVEEKLFF.

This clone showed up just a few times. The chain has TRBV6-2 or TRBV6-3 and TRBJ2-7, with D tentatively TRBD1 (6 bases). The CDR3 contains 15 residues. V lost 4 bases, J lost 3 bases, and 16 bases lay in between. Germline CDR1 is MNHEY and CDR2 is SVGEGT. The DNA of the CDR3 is TGTGCCAGCAGTTCCAGGGCAGGGGAGATCTACGAGCAGTACTTC. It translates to CASSSRAGEIYEQYF.

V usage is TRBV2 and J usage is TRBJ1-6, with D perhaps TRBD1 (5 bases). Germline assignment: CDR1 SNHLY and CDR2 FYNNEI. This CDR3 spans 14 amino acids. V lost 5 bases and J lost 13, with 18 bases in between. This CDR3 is CASSLDTLNWPLHF. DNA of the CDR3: TGTGCCAGCAGTTTGGACACCTTGAATTGGCCCCTCCACTTT.

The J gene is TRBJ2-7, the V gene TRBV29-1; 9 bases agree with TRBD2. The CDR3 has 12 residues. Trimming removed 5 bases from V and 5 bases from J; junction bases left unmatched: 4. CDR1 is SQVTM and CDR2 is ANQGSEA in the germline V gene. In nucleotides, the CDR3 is TGCAGCGTTATTAGCGGGAGCAACGAGCAGTACTTC. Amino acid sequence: CSVISGSNEQYF.

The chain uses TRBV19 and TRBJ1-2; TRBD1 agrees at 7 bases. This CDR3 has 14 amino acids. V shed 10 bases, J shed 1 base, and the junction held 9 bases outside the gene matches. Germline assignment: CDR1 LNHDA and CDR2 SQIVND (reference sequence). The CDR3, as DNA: TGTGCCACTGTAGGACAGGCCAATAACTATGGCTACACCTTC. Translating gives CATVGQANNYGYTF.

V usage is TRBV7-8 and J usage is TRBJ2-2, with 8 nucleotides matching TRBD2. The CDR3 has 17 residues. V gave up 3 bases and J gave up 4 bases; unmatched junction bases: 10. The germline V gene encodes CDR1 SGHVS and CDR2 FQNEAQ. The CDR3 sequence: CASSFGGGAGGTGELFF. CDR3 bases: TGTGCCAGCAGCTTTGGCGGTGGGGCGGGGGGCACCGGGGAGCTGTTTTTT.

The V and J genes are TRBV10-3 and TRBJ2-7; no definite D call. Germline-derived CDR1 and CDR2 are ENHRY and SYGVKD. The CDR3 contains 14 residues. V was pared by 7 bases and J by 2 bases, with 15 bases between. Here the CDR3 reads CAIMASPIPYEQYF. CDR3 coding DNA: TGTGCCATCATGGCCAGCCCCATTCCCTACGAGCAGTACTTC.

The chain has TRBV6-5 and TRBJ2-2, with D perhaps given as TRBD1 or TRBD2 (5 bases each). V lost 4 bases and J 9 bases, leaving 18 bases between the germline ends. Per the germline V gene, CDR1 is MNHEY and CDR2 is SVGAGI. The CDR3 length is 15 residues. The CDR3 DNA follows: TGTGCCAGCAGTTCCTTCAAGGGGAGTTTCCGGGAGCTGTTTTTT. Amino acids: CASSSFKGSFRELFF.

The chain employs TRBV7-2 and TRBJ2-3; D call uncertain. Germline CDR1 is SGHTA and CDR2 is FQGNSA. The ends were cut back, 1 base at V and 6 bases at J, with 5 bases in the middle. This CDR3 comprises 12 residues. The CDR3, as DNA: TGTGCCAGCAGCTTAGTATGGGATACGCAGTATTTT. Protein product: CASSLVWDTQYF.

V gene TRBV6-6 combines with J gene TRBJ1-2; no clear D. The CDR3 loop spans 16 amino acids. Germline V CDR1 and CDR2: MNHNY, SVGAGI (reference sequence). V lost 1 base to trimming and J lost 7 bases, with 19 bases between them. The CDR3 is CASSYFGDSRKGGYTF. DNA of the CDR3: TGTGCCAGCAGTTACTTCGGGGATTCTCGGAAGGGTGGCTACACCTTC.